Below, 25 T cell receptor beta chains from the same sample are listed, as sequenced in a study of beta chain features in type 1 diabetes. Study-wide points: TCRB CDR3s from Type 1 diabetes patients were moderately but significantly shorter in all four CD4+ subsets.

Expressed TCRB transcripts were sequenced, since all the RNA that had been isolated was reverse transcribed. Method: immunoSEQ multiplex PCR; TCRdb's copy keeps in-frame clones and lacks some. This table holds approximately 150,000 clones, around 63% found once. These receptors' antigens are unknown. The sequencing input was naive CD4+ T cells from blood. The receptors derive from a man aged 25-45 years with type 1 diabetes.

The chain joins TRBV29-1 to TRBJ2-5, with 7 bases identical to TRBD2. The ends lost 6 bases at V and 5 bases at J; junction bases unmatched: 6. Germline V gives CDR1 SQVTM, CDR2 ANQGSEA. This CDR3 is 12 amino acids long. Here the CDR3 reads CSVRLGGETQYF. CDR3 DNA: TGCAGCGTCCGGTTGGGAGGGGAGACCCAGTACTTC.

CDR3 in amino acids: CSVGRRDRELFF. For the CDR3, the DNA is TGCAGCGTTGGAAGGAGGGACAGGGAGCTGTTTTTT. The V and J genes are TRBV29-1 and TRBJ2-2, with D perhaps TRBD1 or TRBD2 (6 bases each). Between the trimmed V and J ends, which lost 4 bases and 9 bases, there was a span of 12 bases. Germline lookup yields CDR1 SQVTM and CDR2 ANQGSEA. The CDR3 runs to 12 residues.

J is TRBJ2-7 and V is TRBV9, with TRBD2 as a possible D gene (5 bases). Germline V lookup: CDR1 SGDLS, CDR2 YYNGEE. CDR3 length: 14 amino acids. Trimming shortened V by 4 bases and J by 1 base, and 12 bases separated the two germline ends. CDR3 region: CASSPEGTSYEQYF. The CDR3 DNA is TGTGCCAGCAGCCCCGAGGGAACTTCCTACGAGCAGTACTTC.

The rearrangement links TRBV2 to TRBJ2-7; possibly TRBD2 for D (5 bases). Germline-derived CDR1 and CDR2 are SNHLY and FYNNEI. With 7 bases removed from V and 0 bases from J, the gap between germline ends came to 16 bases. The CDR3 runs 15 residues. CDR3 sequence reads: CASIKSSGSSYEQYF. Here the CDR3 DNA reads TGTGCCAGCATCAAGTCGAGCGGAAGCTCCTACGAGCAGTACTTC. Looking up the rest from reference TRBV2 and TRBJ2-7 gives the full variable domain: EPEVTQTPSHQVTQMGQEVILRCVPISNHLYFYWYRQILGQKVEFLVSFYNNEISEKSEIFDDQFSVERPDGSNFTLKIRSTKLEDSAMYFCASIKSSGSSYEQYFGPGTRLTVT.

The chain carries TRBV30 and TRBJ1-5; 8 bases line up with TRBD1. CDR3 length: 13 residues. The V gene end was trimmed by 1 base and the J gene end by 8 bases; junction bases not matched to a gene: 4. The germline gives CDR1 GTSNPN, CDR2 SVGIG (reference sequence). The CDR3 loop reads CAWSAQGAEPQHF. The CDR3 DNA follows: TGTGCCTGGAGTGCGCAGGGGGCCGAGCCCCAGCATTTT.

The rearrangement uses TRBV19 and TRBJ2-7; 9 positions match TRBD2. V gave up 10 bases and J gave up 0 bases; unmatched junction bases: 10. Per germline, CDR1 LNHDA and CDR2 SQIVND (reference sequence). The CDR3 sequence is 15 residues long. For the CDR3, the DNA is TGTGCCACCAAAAGTGGAGCGGGGGGCTCCTACGAGCAGTACTTC. Its translation: CATKSGAGGSYEQYF. The full variable domain, completed using reference TRBV19 and TRBJ2-7, is DGGITQSPKYLFRKEGQNVTLSCEQNLNHDAMYWYRQDPGQGLRLIYYSQIVNDFQKGDIAEGYSVSREKKESFPLTVTSAQKNPTAFYLCATKSGAGGSYEQYFGPGTRLTVT.

CDR3 protein: CASTSSGSSYNEQFF. The CDR3 nucleotides are TGTGCCAGCACCTCTAGCGGGAGCTCCTACAATGAGCAGTTCTTC. The chain is built from TRBV9 and TRBJ2-1; TRBD2 agrees at 10 bases. V shed 6 bases and J 0 bases; nucleotides not matched to a gene: 3. This CDR3 spans 15 amino acids. Germline loops: CDR1 SGDLS, CDR2 YYNGEE. The full variable domain, rest sourced from reference TRBV9 and TRBJ2-1, is DSGVTQTPKHLITATGQRVTLRCSPRSGDLSVYWYQQSLDQGLQFLIQYYNGEERAKGNILERFSAQQFPDLHSELNLSSLELGDSALYFCASTSSGSSYNEQFFGPGTRLTVL.

This clone has only a few counts. The rearrangement joins TRBV20-1 to TRBJ1-3, with 7 positions matching TRBD1. This CDR3 is 11 amino acids long. Losses at the gene ends were 6 bases for V and 15 bases for J; bases not matched to a gene: 11. In germline, CDR1 is DFQATT, CDR2 SNEGSKA (reference sequence). The CDR3 region is CSAQTGSSEYF. The CDR3 DNA reads TGCAGTGCGCAGACAGGGTCTTCGGAATATTTT.

This rearrangement joins TRBV9 to TRBJ2-1; tentative D call: TRBD1 (6 bases). The germline V and J ends were trimmed by 9 bases and 4 bases, with 8 bases remaining between them. CDR3 length: 11 residues. CDR1 is SGDLS and CDR2 is YYNGEE in the germline V gene. The chain's CDR3 is CATGQYNEQFF. CDR3 coding DNA: TGTGCCACCGGACAGTACAATGAGCAGTTCTTC.

Here the CDR3 DNA reads TGTGCCAGCAGTCCCCCCGGGACAGTTGGAAAACTGTTTTTT. This gives the protein CASSPPGTVGKLFF. The chain recombines TRBV25-1 with TRBJ1-4, with 7 bases lining up with TRBD1. The CDR3 spans 14 residues. In germline, CDR1 is MGHDK, CDR2 SYGVNS. V shed 5 bases and J 10 bases; nucleotides not matched to a gene: 10.

This sequence joins TRBV7-6 and TRBJ1-4, with a weak D call TRBD1 (5 bases). V lost 4 bases to trimming and J lost 6 bases, with 18 bases between them. CDR3 length: 16 amino acids. Germline V gives CDR1 SGHVS, CDR2 FNYEAQ. DNA of the CDR3: TGTGCCAGCAGCTCTCCTAAGGGACCACGGGATGAAAAACTGTTTTTT. It yields the protein CASSSPKGPRDEKLFF. The full variable domain, with the rest looked up from reference TRBV7-6 and TRBJ1-4, is GAGVSQSPRYKVTKRGQDVALRCDPISGHVSLYWYRQALGQGPEFLTYFNYEAQQDKSGLPNDRFSAERPEGSISTLTIQRTEQRDSAMYRCASSSPKGPRDEKLFFGSGTQLSVL.

The chain uses TRBV7-9 and TRBJ2-7; 9 bases agree with TRBD2. V lost 5 bases, J lost 2 bases, and 7 bases stayed unmatched. CDR3 length: 15 amino acids. Germline V CDR1 and CDR2: SEHNR, FQNEAQ (reference sequence). CDR3 loop: CASSRSGGQPYEQYF. Here the CDR3 DNA reads TGTGCCAGCAGCCGGAGCGGGGGGCAGCCCTACGAGCAGTACTTC.

This clone was observed once. Other DNA sequences within the sample encode an identical CDR3. This CDR3 reads CASSVSGDTQYF. In DNA form, the CDR3 reads TGTGCCAGCAGCGTTAGTGGAGATACGCAGTATTTT. The chain joins TRBV9 to TRBJ2-3; the D is unclear. The V gene's germline CDR1 is SGDLS and CDR2 YYNGEE. The CDR3 has 12 amino acids. V shed 2 bases and J shed 5 bases, with 6 bases lying between them.

V is TRBV9 and J is TRBJ2-1; possible D gene TRBD1, 6 bases. This CDR3 spans 15 amino acids. CDR1 SGDLS and CDR2 YYNGEE come from the germline V gene. V lost 4 bases and J lost 0, with 11 bases in between. CDR3 DNA sequence: TGTGCCAGCAGCTTAACAGGGAACTCCTACAATGAGCAGTTCTTC. It is translated as CASSLTGNSYNEQFF.

J is TRBJ1-1 and V is TRBV5-1; 10 bases are a match to TRBD1. Germline V gives CDR1 SGHRS, CDR2 YFSETQ. V lost 6 bases to trimming and J lost 5 bases; unmatched junction nucleotides: 4. The CDR3 contains 13 residues. The CDR3 is CASTRTGGTEAFF. DNA of the CDR3: TGCGCCAGCACGCGGACAGGGGGTACTGAAGCTTTCTTT.

The chain uses TRBV9 and TRBJ2-5; TRBD2 matches 7 bases. J gave up 7 bases and V 3 bases, and 12 bases lay outside the gene matches. Germline loops: CDR1 SGDLS, CDR2 YYNGEE. The CDR3 totals 15 residues. The CDR3 coding sequence is TGTGCCAGCAGCGCCTCTCCCAGCGGGGAGGGGACCCAGTACTTC. Translating it yields CASSASPSGEGTQYF.

The CDR3 DNA sequence: TGTGCCACCAGCAGCGACAGGCACAATGAGCAGTTCTTC. Translated, it gives CATSSDRHNEQFF. The chain is built from TRBV15 and TRBJ2-1, with a tentative D call TRBD1 (6 bases). The CDR3 totals 13 residues. CDR1 and CDR2 from the germline V gene are LNHNV and YYDKDF (reference sequence). With 3 bases removed from V and 5 bases from J, the gap between germline ends came to 8 bases.

The rearrangement links TRBV2 to TRBJ2-7; TRBD2 agrees at 8 bases. Germline trimming cut 8 bases from V and 3 bases from J; bases unmatched to any gene: 6. Germline CDR1 and CDR2: SNHLY and FYNNEI. The CDR3 is 13 amino acids. CDR3 sequence (DNA): TGTGCCAGCCAAACTAGCGGATACTACGAGCAGTACTTC. Amino acids: CASQTSGYYEQYF.

This rearrangement joins TRBV30 to TRBJ2-1, with D uncertain. The germline V gene encodes CDR1 GTSNPN and CDR2 SVGIG (reference sequence). The CDR3 spans 14 residues. The germline V and J ends were trimmed by 5 bases and 6 bases, with 17 bases remaining between them. CDR3 protein: CAWVDLRPSNEQFF. In DNA form, the CDR3 reads TGTGCCTGGGTAGACCTGCGGCCTTCCAATGAGCAGTTCTTC.

This clone has only a few counts. The chain joins TRBV7-2 to TRBJ2-7; TRBD2 is a possible D gene (6 bases). V lost 5 bases, J lost 3 bases, and 17 bases lay in between. Germline loops: CDR1 SGHTA, CDR2 FQGNSA. This CDR3 has 15 amino acids. The CDR3 is CASSQGRGLNYEQYF. CDR3 nucleotide sequence: TGTGCCAGCAGCCAAGGTCGGGGACTGAACTACGAGCAGTACTTC. The full variable domain, rest sourced from reference TRBV7-2 and TRBJ2-7, is GAGVSQSPSNKVTEKGKDVELRCDPISGHTALYWYRQSLGQGLEFLIYFQGNSAPDKSGLPSDRFSAERTGGSVSTLTIQRTQQEDSAVYLCASSQGRGLNYEQYFGPGTRLTVT.

This clone was recorded only once. The chain joins TRBV28 to TRBJ2-5; tentative D call: TRBD1 (6 bases). Trimming left V 5 bases short and J 1 base short, with 8 bases between. This CDR3 comprises 13 residues. In germline, CDR1 is MDHEN, CDR2 SYDVKM. The CDR3 DNA follows: TGTGCCAGCAGTACCAGGGGCCAAGAGACCCAGTACTTC. This gives the protein CASSTRGQETQYF.

The V and J genes are TRBV30 and TRBJ1-2; no definite D call. From germline, CDR1 is GTSNPN and CDR2 SVGIG (reference sequence). The CDR3 covers 13 residues. The germline V and J ends were trimmed by 3 bases and 5 bases, with 13 bases remaining between them. DNA of the CDR3: TGTGCCTGGAGGATGGGCCCCGGGTATGGCTACACCTTC. Protein sequence: CAWRMGPGYGYTF.

A few counts support this clone. This chain uses TRBV4-3 with TRBJ2-7; D gene uncertain. Trimming removed 0 bases at V and 6 bases at J, with 12 bases between. The CDR3 length is 14 residues. Germline V gene data show CDR1 as LGHNA and CDR2 as YSLEER. The CDR3 DNA reads as TGCGCCAGCAGCCAAGATTTACGAGCCTCCGAGCAGTACTTC. As protein: CASSQDLRASEQYF.

This clone was picked up a small number of times. This chain joins TRBV6-6 and TRBJ2-7; the D is unclear. V lost 2 bases to trimming and J lost 4 bases, with 3 bases between them. The CDR3 has 11 amino acids. Germline-derived CDR1 and CDR2 are MNHNY and SVGAGI (reference sequence). The CDR3 nucleotides are TGTGCCAGCAGTTACGAGTACGAGCAGTACTTC. As protein: CASSYEYEQYF.

This chain connects TRBV29-1 to TRBJ2-7; 9 bases line up with TRBD1. This CDR3 spans 13 amino acids. Germline V gives CDR1 SQVTM, CDR2 ANQGSEA. The V segment lost 6 bases and the J segment 5 bases; nucleotides outside the gene matches: 8. As DNA, the CDR3 is TGCAGCGTATCCGGGACAGGGTTGCACGAGCAGTACTTC. Translation gives CSVSGTGLHEQYF.